Following are 10 T cell receptor beta chains from one sample sequenced in a study of blood T cell repertoires in COVID-19. Using immunoSEQ multiplex PCR, the repertoire was profiled, and TCRdb retains in-frame clones only, with some absent. Among about 140,000 clones listed, 85% to 90% were seen once. What was sequenced was peripheral blood. The receptors were sampled from a woman older than 75 with acute or convalescent COVID-19.

The CDR3 DNA follows: TGTGCCAGCAGCCAAGAGAGGGTCCAGAACACTGAAGCTTTCTTT. Translating it yields CASSQERVQNTEAFF. The chain uses TRBV14 and TRBJ1-1; no firm D call. Trimming removed 0 bases from V and 1 base from J, with 9 bases in between. Per the germline V gene, CDR1 is SGHDN and CDR2 is FVKESK. The CDR3 totals 15 residues. The full variable domain, completed using reference TRBV14 and TRBJ1-1, is EAGVTQFPSHSVIEKGQTVTLRCDPISGHDNLYWYRRVMGKEIKFLLHFVKESKQDESGMPNNRFLAERTGGTYSTLKVQPAELEDSGVYFCASSQERVQNTEAFFGQGTRLTVV.

This clone was observed a handful of times. V and J are TRBV4-2 and TRBJ1-6, with TRBD1 identical over 7 bases. With V trimmed by 4 bases and J by 6 bases, 3 bases remained unmatched. The CDR3 is 14 amino acids. Germline CDR1 LGHNA, CDR2 YNFKEQ. CDR3 amino acids: CASSPGTANSPLHF. Written as DNA, the CDR3 is TGTGCCAGCAGCCCCGGGACAGCTAATTCACCCCTCCACTTT.

The chain carries TRBV5-4 and TRBJ2-2; the match to TRBD2 covers 11 bases. CDR3 size: 17 residues. J gave up 2 bases and V 0 bases, and 3 bases lay outside the gene matches. Germline loops: CDR1 SGHNT, CDR2 YYREEE (reference sequence). CDR3 nucleotide sequence: TGTGCCAGCAGCTTGGGACTAGCGGGGACCAACACCGGGGAGCTGTTTTTT. This gives the protein CASSLGLAGTNTGELFF.

The chain joins TRBV12-5 to TRBJ2-1; possible D gene TRBD2, 6 bases. Germline CDR1 is LGHNT and CDR2 is FRNRAP. The length of the CDR3 is 15 residues. V lost 6 bases, J lost 5 bases, and 17 bases lay in between. The CDR3 loop reads CASGPRWGEDNEQFF. CDR3 coding DNA: TGTGCTAGTGGCCCCCGTTGGGGGGAGGACAATGAGCAGTTCTTC.

The gene calls are TRBV4-1 and TRBJ2-2, with 8 positions matching TRBD1. Trimming cost V 1 base and J 3 bases; bases outside gene matches: 10. CDR1 and CDR2 from the germline V gene are MGHRA and YSYEKL. The CDR3 has 18 residues. The CDR3, as DNA: TGCGCCAGCAGCCAAGCGCGAGGCCAGGGGGCTCACACCGGGGAGCTGTTTTTT. Its protein is CASSQARGQGAHTGELFF.

The J gene is TRBJ2-7, the V gene TRBV19, with 10 bases that match TRBD1. J was trimmed by 1 base and V by 11 bases; bases with no gene match: 11. The CDR3 extends over 15 amino acids. Germline CDR1 is LNHDA and CDR2 is SQIVND (reference sequence). The CDR3 bases are TGTGCCTCCTCGGATCGGACAGGGGGTTCCTACGAGCAGTACTTC. This sequence encodes CASSDRTGGSYEQYF.

The chain carries TRBV6-2 or TRBV6-3 and TRBJ2-3; TRBD2 aligns across 11 bases. V was pared by 2 bases and J by 0 bases, with 7 bases of the junction left unmatched. The CDR3 spans 18 residues. Looked up from germline, CDR1 is MNHEY and CDR2 is SVGEGT. The chain's CDR3 is CASSYLGLAGTSTDTQYF. The DNA for the CDR3 is TGTGCCAGCAGTTACCTCGGACTAGCGGGCACTAGCACAGATACGCAGTATTTT.

J is TRBJ2-7 and V is TRBV28; a possible D gene is TRBD2 (5 bases). Germline V gene data show CDR1 as MDHEN and CDR2 as SYDVKM. The V end lost 5 bases, the J end lost 5 bases, and 10 bases lay between the germline ends. This CDR3 has 12 amino acids. In nucleotides, the CDR3 is TGTGCCAGCAGTCTCCCGGGGAACGAGCAGTACTTC. Residues: CASSLPGNEQYF. Supplemented by reference TRBV28 and TRBJ2-7, the full variable domain reads DVKVTQSSRYLVKRTGEKVFLECVQDMDHENMFWYRQDPGLGLRLIYFSYDVKMKEKGDIPEGYSVSREKKERFSLILESASTNQTSMYLCASSLPGNEQYFGPGTRLTVT.

The V and J genes are TRBV18 and TRBJ1-3, with D perhaps matching TRBD1 (6 bases). Germline V gene sequence: CDR1 KGHSH, CDR2 LQKENI. V was cut by 2 bases and J by 3 bases, with 8 bases left in between. The CDR3 sequence is 14 residues long. The CDR3 sequence is CASSPTDSGNTIYF. The CDR3 bases are TGTGCCAGCTCACCAACGGACAGTGGAAACACCATATATTTT. The whole variable domain, filled in from reference TRBV18 and TRBJ1-3, reads NAGVMQNPRHLVRRRGQEARLRCSPMKGHSHVYWYRQLPEEGLKFMVYLQKENIIDESGMPKERFSAEFPKEGPSILRIQQVVRGDSAAYFCASSPTDSGNTIYFGEGSWLTVV.

The rearrangement uses TRBV29-1 and TRBJ1-1; 7 bases fit TRBD1. The CDR3 totals 16 residues. V trimming: 6 bases; J trimming: 4 bases; junction bases outside the gene matches: 17. Germline CDR1 reads SQVTM; CDR2 reads ANQGSEA. CDR3 sequence: CSVGDRNHFAGTEAFF. CDR3 nucleotide sequence: TGCAGCGTGGGGGACAGAAACCACTTCGCAGGCACTGAAGCTTTCTTT.